This TCR beta chain was retrieved from a study of sequential checkpoint blockade in melanoma. Study information: First-line arms were nivolumab then ipilimumab, or the reverse, randomized 1:1. Study-wide points: About 30 times likelier clinical benefit followed increased tumor T-cell fraction and clonality.

Sequenced by immunoSEQ multiplex PCR; TCRdb stores in-frame clones only, minus some. Counted here are some 3,500 clones, over 15% occurring once; the ten biggest clones make up about a quarter. Noted treatment: randomized to nivolumab then ipilimumab (arm A) or the reverse (arm B). None of the patients previously received DNA-damaging chemotherapy. The CDR3 totals 15 residues. Germline V CDR1 and CDR2: SGHNT, YENEEA. J lost 4 bases, V lost 1 base, and 6 bases had no gene match. By share of the sample, this clone is large. Its matching antigen is unknown. The TCR originated in a human donor with melanoma. The chain employs TRBV11-3 and TRBJ1-1; 7 positions agree with TRBD1. The sequencing used tumor tissue (inferred from file names), collected from a patient given nivolumab and ipilimumab in sequence. CDR3 in DNA: TGTGCCAGCAGCTTAGGAGGGGGCGGTGTCACTGAAGCTTTCTTT. It is translated as CASSLGGGGVTEAFF.